This T cell receptor beta chain was recorded in a study of OX40 agonist ivuxolimab in advanced cancers. About the research overall: Partial responses occurred in three patients (one hepatocellular carcinoma, two cutaneous melanoma). Broader study findings: Relative to CD4+, CD8+ T cells held more expanded clones on average.

The protocol was immunoSEQ multiplex PCR, while the TCRdb copy is restricted to in-frame clones and leaves out a portion. The profile shows about 96,000 clones, approximately 80% of them singletons. Germline CDR1 and CDR2: LGHNA and YSLEER. This CDR3 contains 17 residues. Trimming shortened V by 4 bases and J by 0 bases, and 17 bases separated the two germline ends. As regards this clone: Its target is not known.

The TCR originated in an adult with an advanced solid tumor such as melanoma, head and neck, liver or kidney cancer. This material consisted of CD4+ or CD8+ T cells sorted from blood, taken in a trial of the OX40 agonist ivuxolimab. The chain couples TRBV4-3 to TRBJ2-3; a possible D gene is TRBD2 (5 bases). DNA for the CDR3: TGCGCCAGCAGCCCCCGTAGAGCGGCGGCTAGCACAGATACGCAGTATTTT. Amino acid sequence: CASSPRRAAASTDTQYF.